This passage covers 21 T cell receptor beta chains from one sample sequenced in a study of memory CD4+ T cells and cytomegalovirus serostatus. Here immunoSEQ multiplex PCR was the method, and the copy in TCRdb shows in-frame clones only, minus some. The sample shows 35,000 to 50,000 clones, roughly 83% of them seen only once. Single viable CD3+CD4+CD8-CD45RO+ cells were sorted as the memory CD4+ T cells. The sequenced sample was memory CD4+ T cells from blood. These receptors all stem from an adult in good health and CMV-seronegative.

DNA of the CDR3: TGTGCCAGCTCACCAGGTTATCGGGAGACCCAGTACTTC. It yields the protein CASSPGYRETQYF. The chain links TRBV18 to TRBJ2-5; D is undetermined. The V end was cut by 2 bases, the J end by 5 bases, with 9 bases between. This CDR3 comprises 13 residues. Germline V lookup: CDR1 KGHSH, CDR2 LQKENI.

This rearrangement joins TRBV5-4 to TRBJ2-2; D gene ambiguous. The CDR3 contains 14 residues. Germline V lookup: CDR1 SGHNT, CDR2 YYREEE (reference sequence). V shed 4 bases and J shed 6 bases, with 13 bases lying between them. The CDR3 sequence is CASSPRATAGELFF. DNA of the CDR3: TGTGCCAGCAGCCCCCGGGCCACGGCCGGGGAGCTGTTTTTT.

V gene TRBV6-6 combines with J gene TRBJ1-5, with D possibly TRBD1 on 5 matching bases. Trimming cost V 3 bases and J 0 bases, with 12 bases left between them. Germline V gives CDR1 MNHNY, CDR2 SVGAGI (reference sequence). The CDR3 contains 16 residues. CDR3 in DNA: TGTGCCAGCAGTTATACCGGACAAGATAGCAATCAGCCCCAGCATTTT. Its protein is CASSYTGQDSNQPQHF.

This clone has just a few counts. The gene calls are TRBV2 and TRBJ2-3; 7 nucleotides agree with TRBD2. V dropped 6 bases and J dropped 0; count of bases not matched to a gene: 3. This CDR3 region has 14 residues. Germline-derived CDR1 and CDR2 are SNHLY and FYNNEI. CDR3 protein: CASRLAASTDTQYF. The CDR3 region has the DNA TGTGCCAGCAGGCTAGCGGCGAGCACAGATACGCAGTATTTT.

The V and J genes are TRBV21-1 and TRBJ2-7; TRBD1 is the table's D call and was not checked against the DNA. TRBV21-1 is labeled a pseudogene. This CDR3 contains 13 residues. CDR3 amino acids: CASSHRLSYEQYF. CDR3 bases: TGTGCCAGCAGCCACAGGCTCTCCTACGAGCAGTACTTC.

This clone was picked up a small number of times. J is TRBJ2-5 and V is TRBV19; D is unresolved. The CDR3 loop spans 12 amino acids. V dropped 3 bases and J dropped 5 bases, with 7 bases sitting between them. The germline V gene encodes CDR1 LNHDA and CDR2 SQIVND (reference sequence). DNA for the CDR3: TGTGCCAGTAGTATGGTTGACGAGACCCAGTACTTC. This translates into CASSMVDETQYF.

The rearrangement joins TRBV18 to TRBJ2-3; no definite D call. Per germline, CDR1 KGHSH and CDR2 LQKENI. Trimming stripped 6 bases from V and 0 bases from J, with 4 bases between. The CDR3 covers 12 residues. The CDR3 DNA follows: TGTGCCAGCTCTACTAGCACAGATACGCAGTATTTT. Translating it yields CASSTSTDTQYF.

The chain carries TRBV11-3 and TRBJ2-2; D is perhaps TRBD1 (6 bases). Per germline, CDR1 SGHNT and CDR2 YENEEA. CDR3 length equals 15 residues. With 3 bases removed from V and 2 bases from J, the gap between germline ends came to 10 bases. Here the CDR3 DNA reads TGTGCCAGCAGCTTGGGACAATCTAACACCGGGGAGCTGTTTTTT. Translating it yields CASSLGQSNTGELFF.

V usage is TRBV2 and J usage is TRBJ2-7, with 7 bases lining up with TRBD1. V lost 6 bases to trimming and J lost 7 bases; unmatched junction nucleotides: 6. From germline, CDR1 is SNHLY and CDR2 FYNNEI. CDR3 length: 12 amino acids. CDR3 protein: CASSLTGWEQYF. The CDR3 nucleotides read TGTGCCAGCAGCCTGACAGGGTGGGAGCAGTACTTC.

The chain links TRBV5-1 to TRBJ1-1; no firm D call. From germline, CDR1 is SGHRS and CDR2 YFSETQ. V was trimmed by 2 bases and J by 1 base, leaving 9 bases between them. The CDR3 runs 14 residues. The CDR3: CASSLSPPNTEAFF. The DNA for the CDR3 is TGCGCCAGCAGCTTAAGCCCCCCGAACACTGAAGCTTTCTTT.

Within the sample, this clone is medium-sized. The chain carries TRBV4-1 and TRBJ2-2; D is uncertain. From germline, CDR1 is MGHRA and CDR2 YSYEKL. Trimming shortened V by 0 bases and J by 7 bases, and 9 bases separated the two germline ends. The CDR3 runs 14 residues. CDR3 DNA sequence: TGCGCCAGCAGCCAAGATTCCCGCGACGGGGAGCTGTTTTTT. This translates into CASSQDSRDGELFF.

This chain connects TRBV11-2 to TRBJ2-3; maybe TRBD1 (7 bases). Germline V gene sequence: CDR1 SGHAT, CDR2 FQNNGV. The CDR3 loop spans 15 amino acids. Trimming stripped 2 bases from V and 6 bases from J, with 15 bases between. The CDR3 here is CASSLLPGGWDTQYF. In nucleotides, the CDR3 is TGTGCCAGCAGCTTACTCCCAGGGGGGTGGGATACGCAGTATTTT.

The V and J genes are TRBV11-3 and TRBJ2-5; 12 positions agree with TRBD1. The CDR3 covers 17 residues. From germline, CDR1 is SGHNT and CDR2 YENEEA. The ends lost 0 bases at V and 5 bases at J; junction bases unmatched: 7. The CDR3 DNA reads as TGTGCCAGCAGCTTAGACCCCGGGACAGGGGGCCGGGAGACCCAGTACTTC. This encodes CASSLDPGTGGRETQYF.

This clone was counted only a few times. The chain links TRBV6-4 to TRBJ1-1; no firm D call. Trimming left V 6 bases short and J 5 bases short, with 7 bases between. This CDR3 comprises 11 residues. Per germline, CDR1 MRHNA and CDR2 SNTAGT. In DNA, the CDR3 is TGTGCCAGCAGCATGGGGACTGAAGCTTTCTTT. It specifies CASSMGTEAFF.

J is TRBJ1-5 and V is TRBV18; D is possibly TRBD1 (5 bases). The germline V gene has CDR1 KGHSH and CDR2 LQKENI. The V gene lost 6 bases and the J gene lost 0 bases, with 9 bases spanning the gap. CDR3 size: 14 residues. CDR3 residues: CASSTGYSNQPQHF. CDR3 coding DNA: TGTGCCAGCTCCACAGGATATAGCAATCAGCCCCAGCATTTT.

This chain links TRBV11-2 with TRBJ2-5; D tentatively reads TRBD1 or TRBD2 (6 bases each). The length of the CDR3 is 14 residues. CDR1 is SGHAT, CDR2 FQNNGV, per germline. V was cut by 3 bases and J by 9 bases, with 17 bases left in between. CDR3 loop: CASSFRGGREPQYF. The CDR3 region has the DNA TGTGCCAGCAGCTTCCGAGGGGGGCGCGAGCCCCAGTACTTC.

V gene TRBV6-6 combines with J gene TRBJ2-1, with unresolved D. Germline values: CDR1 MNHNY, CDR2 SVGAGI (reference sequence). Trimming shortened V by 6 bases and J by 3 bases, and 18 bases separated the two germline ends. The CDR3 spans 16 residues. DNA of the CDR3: TGTGCCAGCAGCCCCCGGAGAGAAACGTTCTACAATGAGCAGTTCTTC. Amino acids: CASSPRRETFYNEQFF.

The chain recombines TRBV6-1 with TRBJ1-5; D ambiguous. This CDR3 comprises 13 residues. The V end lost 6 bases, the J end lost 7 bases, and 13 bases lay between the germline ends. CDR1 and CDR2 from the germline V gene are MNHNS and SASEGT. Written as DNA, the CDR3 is TGTGCCAGCAGACCACCCTACGGGCAGCCCCAGCATTTT. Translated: CASRPPYGQPQHF.

The CDR3 sequence: CASSSAAKNIQYF. CDR3 in DNA: TGTGCCAGCTCATCCGCAGCCAAAAACATTCAGTACTTC. The rearrangement uses TRBV18 and TRBJ2-4; D gene uncertain. The CDR3 is 13 amino acids. Germline CDR1 is KGHSH and CDR2 is LQKENI. Trimming pared 5 bases from V and 0 bases from J, leaving 5 bases between.

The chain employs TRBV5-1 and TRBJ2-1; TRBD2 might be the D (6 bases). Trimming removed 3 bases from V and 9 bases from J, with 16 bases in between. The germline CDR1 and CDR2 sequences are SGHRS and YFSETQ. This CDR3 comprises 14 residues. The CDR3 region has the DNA TGCGCCAGCAGCTGGAGGGACGAGGGGAGTGAGCAGTTCTTC. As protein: CASSWRDEGSEQFF.

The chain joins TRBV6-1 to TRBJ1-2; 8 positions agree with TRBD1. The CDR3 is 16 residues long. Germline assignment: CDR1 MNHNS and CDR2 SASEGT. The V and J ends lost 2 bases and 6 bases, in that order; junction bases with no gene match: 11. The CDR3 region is CASSEKQGGGRDGYTF. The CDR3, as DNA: TGTGCCAGCAGTGAAAAACAGGGGGGTGGTAGGGATGGCTACACCTTC.